The 29 T cell receptor beta chains in this list originate from one sample, sequenced in a study of cytomegalovirus exposure and HLA in healthy donors. The PCR was carried out with 60 Vbeta primers and 13 Jbeta primers. This table comes from immunoSEQ multiplex PCR, and its TCRdb copy is limited to in-frame clones, with some not included. This table holds 65,000 to 90,000 clones. The sequenced sample consisted of PBMCs. These receptors all come from a female donor in good health and CMV-seropositive.

The chain couples TRBV14 to TRBJ1-4; no definite D call. The V gene lost 1 base and the J gene lost 8 bases, with 11 bases spanning the gap. The germline gives CDR1 SGHDN, CDR2 FVKESK. The CDR3 has 14 amino acids. CDR3 DNA: TGTGCCAGCAGCCAAGTTTCCCTAGTCGAAAAACTGTTTTTT. Encoded protein: CASSQVSLVEKLFF.

This chain uses TRBV11-3 with TRBJ2-7; 15 bases line up with TRBD2. The CDR3 runs to 16 residues. V lost 5 bases, J lost 3 bases, and 5 bases stayed unmatched. Germline CDR1 reads SGHNT; CDR2 reads YENEEA. The DNA for the CDR3 is TGTGCCAGCAGCCCTCGGACTAGCGGGGGGGTCTACGAGCAGTACTTC. Amino acids: CASSPRTSGGVYEQYF.

The chain carries TRBV18 and TRBJ1-6, with unresolved D. This CDR3 is 14 amino acids long. The V end was cut by 3 bases, the J end by 6 bases, with 9 bases between. Per the germline V gene, CDR1 is KGHSH and CDR2 is LQKENI. CDR3 loop: CASSPDSSNSPLHF. The CDR3 bases are TGTGCCAGCTCACCGGACTCGTCTAATTCACCCCTCCACTTT.

The V call is TRBV6-5, the J call TRBJ2-1; 9 bases match TRBD2. The CDR3 covers 15 residues. Germline V CDR1 and CDR2: MNHEY, SVGAGI. The junction had 13 bases not matched to a gene; V was cut back by 6 bases and J by 10 bases. The CDR3 DNA follows: TGTGCCAGCAGCAAATGGACTAGCGCTCAGCGAGAGCAGTTCTTC. Its translation: CASSKWTSAQREQFF.

The rearrangement links TRBV10-3 to TRBJ1-5; D unclear. This CDR3 comprises 18 residues. The germline V gene encodes CDR1 ENHRY and CDR2 SYGVKD. Trimming stripped 0 bases from V and 5 bases from J, with 20 bases between. CDR3 in DNA: TGTGCCATCAGTGAGTCTCGTTGGGTAGACACCCCCTATCAGCCCCAGCATTTT. Translating gives CAISESRWVDTPYQPQHF.

CDR3 sequence reads: CASSLGHQHSGNTIYF. CDR3 bases: TGTGCCAGCAGCTTGGGACACCAACACTCTGGAAACACCATATATTTT. The chain links TRBV11-2 to TRBJ1-3; D might be TRBD1 (6 bases). The CDR3 spans 16 residues. Between the trimmed V and J ends, which lost 3 bases and 0 bases, there was a span of 12 bases. Germline loops: CDR1 SGHAT, CDR2 FQNNGV.

The CDR3 nucleotides are TGTGCCAGTGAGCGGGGCAAGAACTACGAGCAGTACTTC. Its translation: CASERGKNYEQYF. V is TRBV28 and J is TRBJ2-7; 7 bases match TRBD2. The CDR3 has 13 residues. Germline CDR1 and CDR2: MDHEN and SYDVKM. V gave up 9 bases and J gave up 3 bases; unmatched junction bases: 8.

The gene calls are TRBV9 and TRBJ2-3; D remains unclear. The CDR3 has 19 amino acids. Germline CDR1 and CDR2: SGDLS and YYNGEE. Between the trimmed V and J ends, which lost 0 bases and 0 bases, there was a span of 20 bases. The CDR3 DNA sequence: TGTGCCAGCAGCGTAGCTTCTAACGCCCTCATAACTAGCACAGATACGCAGTATTTT. This encodes CASSVASNALITSTDTQYF.

CDR3 loop: CASNRRGTGEGGKLFF. The CDR3 bases are TGTGCCAGCAACCGAAGAGGAACAGGGGAAGGGGGAAAACTGTTTTTT. The J gene is TRBJ1-4, the V gene TRBV9; 7 bases are shared with TRBD1. The V gene's germline CDR1 is SGDLS and CDR2 YYNGEE. The CDR3 sequence is 16 residues long. V shed 6 bases, J shed 10 bases, and the junction held 18 bases outside the gene matches.

The chain combines TRBV6-5 with TRBJ1-2; D unclear. V lost 6 bases to trimming and J lost 7 bases, with 18 bases between them. The CDR3 is 14 residues long. The germline V gene has CDR1 MNHEY and CDR2 SVGAGI. The chain's CDR3 is CASSPRAGLFGYTF. CDR3 bases: TGTGCCAGCAGCCCGCGGGCGGGCCTATTTGGCTACACCTTC.

The chain carries TRBV9 and TRBJ1-3; D gene unclear. The V end was cut by 0 bases, the J end by 0 bases, with 7 bases between. Germline assignment: CDR1 SGDLS and CDR2 YYNGEE. The CDR3 has 15 residues. In nucleotides, the CDR3 is TGTGCCAGCAGCGTAGATTTAGTCTCTGGAAACACCATATATTTT. This codes for CASSVDLVSGNTIYF.

The chain combines TRBV4-1 with TRBJ2-7, with D possibly matching TRBD1 (8 bases). CDR1 MGHRA and CDR2 YSYEKL come from the germline V gene. The V and J ends lost 0 bases and 2 bases respectively, with 14 bases between them. The CDR3 spans 16 residues. The CDR3 sequence: CASSQDRTGRAYEQYF. The CDR3 coding sequence is TGCGCCAGCAGCCAAGACCGGACAGGGAGGGCCTACGAGCAGTACTTC.

The V gene is TRBV19, the J gene TRBJ1-5, with D unclear. Germline V gives CDR1 LNHDA, CDR2 SQIVND (reference sequence). The V end lost 7 bases, the J end lost 4 bases, and 11 bases lay between the germline ends. The CDR3 length is 13 residues. The CDR3 nucleotides are TGTGCCAGTACGCAAACTCCAAATCAGCCCCAGCATTTT. Translated, it gives CASTQTPNQPQHF.

The chain uses TRBV6-5 and TRBJ1-1, with D possibly matching TRBD1 (5 bases). Trimming took 6 bases from V and 3 from J, leaving 14 bases between them. This CDR3 has 14 amino acids. CDR1 and CDR2 (germline): MNHEY, SVGAGI. The CDR3 is CASSYKRQHTEAFF. In DNA, the CDR3 is TGTGCCAGCAGCTACAAAAGACAGCACACTGAAGCTTTCTTT.

The J gene is TRBJ2-6, the V gene TRBV5-6; 8 bases match TRBD1. The V segment lost 4 bases and the J segment 3 bases; nucleotides outside the gene matches: 6. Germline loops: CDR1 SGHDT, CDR2 YYEEEE. The CDR3 runs 16 residues. The CDR3: CASSAYRGSGANVLTF. For the CDR3, the DNA is TGTGCCAGCAGCGCCTACAGGGGGAGTGGGGCCAACGTCCTGACTTTC.

The chain links TRBV18 to TRBJ2-2; no clear D. V dropped 0 bases and J dropped 4 bases, with 6 bases sitting between them. Germline V gene lookup returns CDR1 KGHSH and CDR2 LQKENI. The CDR3 spans 14 residues. CDR3 sequence (DNA): TGTGCCAGCTCACCACCGAGTCTCACCGGGGAGCTGTTTTTT. Translation: CASSPPSLTGELFF.

The genes are TRBV18 and TRBJ2-1, with 7 positions matching TRBD2. The V gene's germline CDR1 is KGHSH and CDR2 LQKENI. The ends lost 5 bases at V and 5 bases at J; junction bases unmatched: 9. The CDR3 consists of 15 residues. CDR3 DNA sequence: TGTGCCAGCTCAAGCCGGGGACTACCCAACAATGAGCAGTTCTTC. This translates into CASSSRGLPNNEQFF.

The chain carries TRBV6-5 and TRBJ2-1; 8 positions match TRBD1. The junction had 9 bases not matched to a gene; V was cut back by 6 bases and J by 5 bases. Looked up from germline, CDR1 is MNHEY and CDR2 is SVGAGI. The CDR3 sequence is 15 residues long. DNA for the CDR3: TGTGCCAGCAGCGCTACAGGGGGGTCAGACAATGAGCAGTTCTTC. Amino acid sequence: CASSATGGSDNEQFF.

The CDR3 region has the DNA TGTGCCAGCAGTTTCAGGGGGACAGGGCCTTGGGGTGGCTACACCTTC. It specifies CASSFRGTGPWGGYTF. The V gene is TRBV6-5, the J gene TRBJ1-2, with 9 bases aligning to TRBD1. Unmatched junction bases numbered 13, after V lost 4 bases and J lost 7 bases. The CDR3 is 16 residues long. The V gene's germline CDR1 is MNHEY and CDR2 SVGAGI.

The chain employs TRBV6-5 and TRBJ2-7; TRBD1 might be the D (6 bases). Germline V gene sequence: CDR1 MNHEY, CDR2 SVGAGI. The CDR3 has 16 residues. The V gene lost 4 bases and the J gene lost 0 bases, with 16 bases spanning the gap. The CDR3 loop reads CASSFRQAVSSYEQYF. For the CDR3, the DNA is TGTGCCAGCAGTTTCAGACAGGCGGTGAGCTCCTACGAGCAGTACTTC.

The CDR3 DNA sequence: TGCGCCAGCAGGGCCGGGACTTGGAACACCGGGGAGCTGTTTTTT. Its protein product is CASRAGTWNTGELFF. The chain uses TRBV5-1 and TRBJ2-2, with D perhaps matching TRBD2 (6 bases). The CDR3 has 15 residues. Per the germline V gene, CDR1 is SGHRS and CDR2 is YFSETQ. The V and J ends lost 5 bases and 1 base respectively, with 12 bases between them.

The V call is TRBV19, the J call TRBJ2-7, with D perhaps matching TRBD1 (6 bases). V lost 0 bases to trimming and J lost 2 bases, with 17 bases between them. CDR1 is LNHDA, CDR2 SQIVND, per germline (reference sequence). This CDR3 spans 17 amino acids. CDR3 DNA sequence: TGTGCCAGTAGTATAGACACGACTCAGGGGCGCGCCTACGAGCAGTACTTC. It codes for CASSIDTTQGRAYEQYF.

This sequence joins TRBV5-1 and TRBJ1-6, with a tentative D call TRBD1 (5 bases). The CDR3 is 15 residues long. Trimming took off 3 bases at V and 6 bases at J, with 13 bases between the two ends. Per the germline V gene, CDR1 is SGHRS and CDR2 is YFSETQ. CDR3 in amino acids: CASSSDSLRNSPLHF. CDR3 sequence (DNA): TGCGCCAGCAGCTCTGACAGTCTTCGTAATTCACCCCTCCACTTT.

V and J are TRBV12-5 and TRBJ2-2; 8 bases fit TRBD1. Losses at the gene ends were 1 base for V and 4 bases for J; bases not matched to a gene: 8. CDR3 length: 17 residues. Looked up from germline, CDR1 is LGHNT and CDR2 is FRNRAP. The CDR3 DNA is TGTGCTAGTGGTTTGGATCTGACAGGGGTAGGCACCGGGGAGCTGTTTTTT. It translates to CASGLDLTGVGTGELFF.

V and J are TRBV19 and TRBJ2-7; TRBD2 matches at 10 bases. CDR1 LNHDA and CDR2 SQIVND come from the germline V gene (reference sequence). CDR3 length: 15 amino acids. V was pared by 6 bases and J by 0 bases, with 5 bases of the junction left unmatched. CDR3 residues: CASRVTSGASYEQYF. The CDR3 DNA follows: TGTGCCAGTAGGGTTACTAGCGGGGCCTCCTACGAGCAGTACTTC.

The chain employs TRBV12-5 and TRBJ1-5; D possibly corresponds to TRBD1 (6 bases). Germline V CDR1 and CDR2: LGHNT, FRNRAP. The germline V and J ends were trimmed by 6 bases and 0 bases, with 18 bases remaining between them. The CDR3 spans 17 residues. As DNA, the CDR3 is TGTGCTAGTGGACCGTCGAAACAGGGCTATAGCAATCAGCCCCAGCATTTT. Translation gives CASGPSKQGYSNQPQHF. Variable domain in full (rest from reference TRBV12-5 and TRBJ1-5): DARVTQTPRHKVTEMGQEVTMRCQPILGHNTVFWYRQTMMQGLELLAYFRNRAPLDDSGMPKDRFSAEMPDATLATLKIQPSEPRDSAVYFCASGPSKQGYSNQPQHFGDGTRLSIL.

This chain joins TRBV5-1 and TRBJ2-2; D gene ambiguous. Germline-derived CDR1 and CDR2 are SGHRS and YFSETQ. V lost 0 bases and J 0 bases, leaving 6 bases between the germline ends. This CDR3 has 15 residues. CDR3 bases: TGCGCCAGCAGCTTGGACTTACCGAACACCGGGGAGCTGTTTTTT. Protein sequence: CASSLDLPNTGELFF.

This chain links TRBV18 with TRBJ2-7; 11 bases map to TRBD2. Germline V gene data show CDR1 as KGHSH and CDR2 as LQKENI. The CDR3 extends over 16 amino acids. The junction had 10 bases not matched to a gene; V was cut back by 4 bases and J by 5 bases. DNA of the CDR3: TGTGCCAGCTCACTATTCGATAGCGGGGGGGCCCACGAGCAGTACTTC. Its translation: CASSLFDSGGAHEQYF.

This chain connects TRBV5-1 to TRBJ1-5, with D perhaps TRBD1 (5 bases). Trimming took 7 bases from V and 8 from J, leaving 16 bases between them. The germline gives CDR1 SGHRS, CDR2 YFSETQ. The CDR3 sequence is 13 residues long. In DNA, the CDR3 is TGCGCCAGCCCCCCCAAAGGGGCGGAGCCCCAGCATTTT. Protein sequence: CASPPKGAEPQHF. Supplemented by reference TRBV5-1 and TRBJ1-5, the full variable domain reads KAGVTQTPRYLIKTRGQQVTLSCSPISGHRSVSWYQQTPGQGLQFLFEYFSETQRNKGNFPGRFSGRQFSNSRSEMNVSTLELGDSALYLCASPPKGAEPQHFGDGTRLSIL.